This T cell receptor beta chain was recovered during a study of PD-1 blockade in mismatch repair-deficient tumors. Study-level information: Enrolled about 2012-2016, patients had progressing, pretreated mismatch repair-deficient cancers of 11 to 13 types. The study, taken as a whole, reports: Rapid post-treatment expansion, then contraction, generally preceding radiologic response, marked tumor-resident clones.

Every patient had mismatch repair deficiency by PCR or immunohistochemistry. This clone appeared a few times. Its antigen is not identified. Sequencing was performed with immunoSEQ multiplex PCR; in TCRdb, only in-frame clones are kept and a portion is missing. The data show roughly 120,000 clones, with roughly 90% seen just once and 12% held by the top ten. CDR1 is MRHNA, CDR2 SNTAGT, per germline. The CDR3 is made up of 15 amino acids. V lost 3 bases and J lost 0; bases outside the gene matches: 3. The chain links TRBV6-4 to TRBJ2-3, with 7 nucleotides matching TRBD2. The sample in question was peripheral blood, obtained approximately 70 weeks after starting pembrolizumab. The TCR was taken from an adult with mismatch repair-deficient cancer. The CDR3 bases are TGTGCCAGCAGTGAGGATAGCGGGAGCACAGATACGCAGTATTTT. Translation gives CASSEDSGSTDTQYF.